The rows below give T cell receptor beta chains drawn from one sample of a study of CD8 T cells in ankylosing spondylitis. TCRdb called the 5' RACE reads again in MiXCR, with one record for every CDR3 protein. This repertoire shows 200,000 to 250,000 distinct CDR3 sequences, approximately 7.3% found once; its top ten account for 12% to 15%. The sample consisted of blood, either unsorted or a sorted T cell fraction (not recorded which). The source is a male donor with ankylosing spondylitis. Each CDR3 is given with its conserved first and last residue. The D gene is left open where the match is weak. Where a row states a size, it is once, few, many or the class of an expanded clone; other rows omit it.

len,j_gene,v_gene,abundance,d_gene,CDR3nt,CDR3aa
14,TRBJ2-7,TRBV23-1,.,TRBD1,TGCGCCAGCGGCCCGAGGGGGACAGGCTACGAGCAGTACTTC,CASGPRGTGYEQYF
13,TRBJ2-3,TRBV6-1,few,.,TGTGCCAGCGGGGGTCTAGGATCAGATACGCAGTATTTT,CASGGLGSDTQYF
15,TRBJ1-1,TRBV29-1,many,.,TGCAGCGTTGAAGATAGGGGAACGGGGAACACTGAAGCTTTCTTT,CSVEDRGTGNTEAFF
16,TRBJ2-1,TRBV6-5,.,.,TGTGCCAGCAGTTACTCCGAACTGTCCTCCTACAATGAGCAGTTCTTC,CASSYSELSSYNEQFF
15,TRBJ1-5,TRBV27,many,.,TGTGCCAGCAGTTATTACTGGGGGAGCAATCAGCCCCAGCATTTT,CASSYYWGSNQPQHF
15,TRBJ2-1,TRBV6-1,.,.,TGTGCCAGCAGTAAAAAGGGACTTCTATACAATGAGCAGTTCTTC,CASSKKGLLYNEQFF
10,TRBJ1-1,TRBV7-9,many,.,TGTGCCAGCAGTTCTACTGAAGCTTTCTTT,CASSSTEAFF
12,TRBJ1-5,TRBV12-3/TRBV12-4,many,.,TGTGCCAGCGGGCAGTTCAATCAGCCCCAGCATTTT,CASGQFNQPQHF
14,TRBJ2-1,TRBV7-9,many,.,TGTGCCAGCAATCCACAGAGCTCCTACAATGAGCAGTTCTTC,CASNPQSSYNEQFF
17,TRBJ1-5,TRBV4-3,many,TRBD1,TGCGCCAGCAGCCAAGAAAGATTAGGGACAGGGGATCAGCCCCAGCATTTT,CASSQERLGTGDQPQHF
13,TRBJ1-5,TRBV7-6,many,.,TGTGCCAGCAGCCCCGACGGGATCATGGCCCAGCATTTT,CASSPDGIMAQHF
14,TRBJ2-2,TRBV7-9,many,.,TGTGCCAGCAGGAAAGGGACGAACACCGGGGAGCTGTTTTTT,CASRKGTNTGELFF
10,TRBJ1-2,TRBV9,many,.,TGTGCCAGCTCGGGCTATGGCTACACCTTC,CASSGYGYTF
12,TRBJ1-6,TRBV9,many,.,TGTGCCAGCAGCCGGGGACGGTCACCCCTCCACTTT,CASSRGRSPLHF